This entry concerns a single T cell receptor beta chain. The target antigen is unknown. PCR employed 60 Vbeta and 13 Jbeta primers. Here immunoSEQ multiplex PCR was the method, and the copy in TCRdb shows in-frame clones only, minus some. The sample has some 140,000 clones, more than 80% seen once. The sample belongs to a study of cytomegalovirus exposure and HLA in healthy donors. Study findings and constraints: The classifier, whose performance was assessed in both the original and validation cohorts, reportedly diagnosed cytomegalovirus status with high specificity and sensitivity.

The germline V gene has CDR1 KGHSH and CDR2 LQKENI. The V end was cut by 8 bases, the J end by 4 bases, with 18 bases between. There are 15 residues in the CDR3. V usage is TRBV18 and J usage is TRBJ1-5; the D is unclear. The material sequenced was PBMCs. The clonotype originates from a woman in her 30s in good health and CMV-seropositive. The CDR3 region is CASQDGNGGNQPQHF. In nucleotides, the CDR3 is TGTGCCAGCCAGGACGGGAACGGCGGGAATCAGCCCCAGCATTTT.